Listed here is a single T cell receptor beta chain. This sample was taken from a study of CD8 T cells in Susac syndrome. The CDR3 spans 13 residues. The V gene lost 6 bases and the J gene lost 7 bases, with 15 bases spanning the gap. Per the germline V gene, CDR1 is MNHEY and CDR2 is SMNVEV (reference sequence). Reverse transcription of about 0.45 to 1 ug RNA was carried out with random hexamers. MiXCR, applied by TCRdb to the immunoSEQ multiplex PCR reads, yields one record per CDR3 protein. The profile shows fewer than 150,000 distinct CDR3 sequences, 90% to 95% of them singletons. The specimen was CD8+ T cells from PBMCs. This receptor was identified in a human donor with multiple sclerosis. The chain combines TRBV27 with TRBJ1-2; D may be TRBD1 (6 bases). This chain's CDR3 is CASRDRQPGGYTF. The CDR3 DNA is TGTGCCAGCAGAGACAGGCAACCAGGTGGCTACACCTTC.